The present TCR beta chain was sequenced within a study of beta chain features in type 1 diabetes. The study, taken as a whole, reports: Cells expressing TCR highly could be over-represented by cDNA sequencing. Patients and controls would share equally any PCR tilt toward shorter templates.

This clone was picked up many times. Its specificity is unknown. Reverse transcribing all isolated RNA meant expressed TCRB transcripts were sequenced. Profiled with immunoSEQ multiplex PCR; TCRdb holds only in-frame clones, not every one. The data contain 400,000 to 450,000 clones, approximately 15% of them seen just once; the ten biggest clones take up about 0.034%. This CDR3 spans 13 amino acids. CDR1 and CDR2 (germline): SQVTM, ANQGSEA. V was cut by 7 bases and J by 9 bases, with 21 bases left in between. The specimen was naive CD4+ T cells from blood. This chain joins TRBV29-1 and TRBJ1-1; the D is unclear. The TCR sequence derives from a man aged 25 to 45 in good health. This chain's CDR3 is CSGGGRNMPKAFF. CDR3 sequence (DNA): TGCAGCGGAGGAGGTCGGAACATGCCTAAAGCTTTCTTT. The full variable domain, rest sourced from reference TRBV29-1 and TRBJ1-1, is SAVISQKPSRDICQRGTSLTIQCQVDSQVTMMFWYRQQPGQSLTLIATANQGSEATYESGFVIDKFPISRPNLTFSTLTVSNMSPEDSSIYLCSGGGRNMPKAFFGQGTRLTVV.